A single sample is the source of the 31 T cell receptor beta chains below, sequenced in a study of blood T cell repertoires in COVID-19. Sequenced by immunoSEQ multiplex PCR; TCRdb stores in-frame clones only, minus some. The table lists 200,000 to 300,000 clones, around 88% of them singletons. Sequenced material: peripheral blood. Source of these receptors: a man older than 75 with acute or convalescent COVID-19.

This chain links TRBV7-9 with TRBJ2-1; 9 bases fit TRBD2. CDR1 and CDR2 (germline): SEHNR, FQNEAQ (reference sequence). The junction had 5 bases not matched to a gene; V was cut back by 5 bases and J by 3 bases. The CDR3 loop spans 15 amino acids. The CDR3 protein is CASSILAGDYNEQFF. CDR3 in DNA: TGTGCCAGCAGCATCTTAGCGGGAGACTACAATGAGCAGTTCTTC.

The chain uses TRBV5-1 and TRBJ1-6; a possible D gene is TRBD1 (6 bases). Trimming stripped 0 bases from V and 8 bases from J, with 9 bases between. Germline V gene sequence: CDR1 SGHRS, CDR2 YFSETQ. The CDR3 extends over 14 amino acids. The CDR3 protein is CASSLDRVYSPLHF. The CDR3 DNA is TGCGCCAGCAGCTTGGACAGGGTGTATTCACCCCTCCACTTT.

The genes are TRBV7-8 and TRBJ2-7, with 10 nucleotides matching TRBD1. Trimming took 1 base from V and 2 from J; bases not matched to a gene: 5. This CDR3 is 16 amino acids long. Germline lookup yields CDR1 SGHVS and CDR2 FQNEAQ. The CDR3 loop reads CASSLGTGGSTYEQYF. The CDR3 nucleotides are TGTGCCAGCAGCTTAGGGACAGGGGGGTCGACCTACGAGCAGTACTTC.

This rearrangement joins TRBV6-6 to TRBJ2-5, with D maybe TRBD1 (6 bases). Germline loops: CDR1 MNHNY, CDR2 SVGAGI (reference sequence). Trimming took off 0 bases at V and 0 bases at J, with 11 bases between the two ends. The CDR3 runs to 16 residues. The CDR3 loop is CASSYSRGGYQETQYF. CDR3 sequence (DNA): TGTGCCAGCAGTTACTCCAGGGGTGGGTACCAAGAGACCCAGTACTTC.

This clone showed up just a few times. The CDR3 region is CASSERRRRLNSPLHF. The CDR3 DNA reads as TGTGCCAGCAGTGAAAGGCGAAGAAGACTAAATTCACCCCTCCACTTT. This chain connects TRBV2 to TRBJ1-6; no clear D. Looked up from germline, CDR1 is SNHLY and CDR2 is FYNNEI. The CDR3 consists of 16 residues. The germline V and J ends were trimmed by 2 bases and 7 bases, with 15 bases remaining between them.

For this clone: One end of the junction does not line up with germline, which may come from a read error. This chain uses TRBV7-7 with TRBJ2-2; tentatively, D is TRBD2 (5 bases). CDR1 is SSHAT, CDR2 FNYEAQ, per germline (reference sequence). CDR3 length: 14 residues. CDR3: CASSGGSFTGELFF. CDR3 sequence (DNA): TGTGCTAGCAGCGGCGGGTCTTTCACCGGGGAGCTGTTTTTT.

This chain links TRBV24-1 with TRBJ2-5; D may be TRBD1 (8 bases). Germline V lookup: CDR1 KGHDR, CDR2 SFDVKD. There are 16 residues in the CDR3. V lost 1 base, J lost 5 bases, and 16 bases lay in between. CDR3 nucleotide sequence: TGTGCCACCAGTGATTTTGGACAGGGAGGGGCGGAGACCCAGTACTTC. Translating it yields CATSDFGQGGAETQYF.

Here the CDR3 DNA reads TGTGCCAGCAGCTTAGCGAGGAAGGGGGAGTACGAGCAGTACTTC. Translation: CASSLARKGEYEQYF. The V and J genes are TRBV7-6 and TRBJ2-7, with D maybe TRBD1 (6 bases). This CDR3 spans 15 amino acids. The V gene's germline CDR1 is SGHVS and CDR2 FNYEAQ. V lost 0 bases to trimming and J lost 4 bases, with 13 bases between them.

The chain recombines TRBV7-2 with TRBJ2-7; possibly TRBD1 for D (5 bases). There are 11 residues in the CDR3. Trimming stripped 6 bases from V and 3 bases from J, with 6 bases between. Germline CDR1 and CDR2: SGHTA and FQGNSA. Here the CDR3 reads CASRQDYEQYF. The CDR3 DNA follows: TGTGCCAGCAGACAGGACTACGAGCAGTACTTC.

Written as DNA, the CDR3 is TGTGCCAGCAGCCAAGCCCCGTCACTAGCGGGAGGGCCTTGGAATGAGCAGTTCTTC. It encodes CASSQAPSLAGGPWNEQFF. The chain couples TRBV14 to TRBJ2-1; 13 bases agree with TRBD2. Trimming took 1 base from V and 7 from J; bases not matched to a gene: 13. Germline V gene sequence: CDR1 SGHDN, CDR2 FVKESK. The CDR3 has 19 residues.

The V and J genes are TRBV18 and TRBJ1-6; possible D gene TRBD1, 6 bases. The CDR3 contains 14 residues. Germline V gives CDR1 KGHSH, CDR2 LQKENI. V was trimmed by 2 bases and J by 9 bases, leaving 11 bases between them. CDR3 amino acids: CASSPMDSISPLHF. DNA of the CDR3: TGTGCCAGCTCACCAATGGACAGTATTTCACCCCTCCACTTT.

Remarks on this clone: Other DNA sequences of this sample code for an identical CDR3. The CDR3 sequence: CASSLTGIYGYTF. The CDR3 DNA sequence: TGTGCCAGCAGCTTGACAGGGATCTATGGCTACACCTTC. The chain uses TRBV5-4 and TRBJ1-2; a possible D gene is TRBD1 (6 bases). Trimming took 1 base from V and 4 from J, leaving 8 bases between them. Germline V CDR1 and CDR2: SGHNT, YYREEE (reference sequence). This CDR3 region has 13 residues.

The chain has TRBV7-8 and TRBJ1-5; the match to TRBD1 covers 7 bases. This CDR3 comprises 15 residues. J was trimmed by 2 bases and V by 6 bases; bases with no gene match: 7. CDR1 and CDR2 (germline): SGHVS, FQNEAQ. CDR3 residues: CASRASDRGNQPQHF. CDR3 nucleotides: TGTGCCAGCAGAGCTTCCGACAGGGGCAATCAGCCCCAGCATTTT.

This chain joins TRBV6-4 and TRBJ2-2, with D maybe TRBD1 (5 bases). V lost 6 bases and J lost 3, with 14 bases in between. This CDR3 contains 15 residues. The germline V gene encodes CDR1 MRHNA and CDR2 SNTAGT. The CDR3 nucleotides are TGTGCCAGCAGAATGCAGGGTGGCGACACCGGGGAGCTGTTTTTT. It translates to CASRMQGGDTGELFF.

The V and J genes are TRBV28 and TRBJ1-6; D is uncertain. This CDR3 has 12 residues. Germline-derived CDR1 and CDR2 are MDHEN and SYDVKM. DNA for the CDR3: TGTGCTGCGGCCCTGTTTAATTCACCCCTCCACTTT. This sequence encodes CAAALFNSPLHF.

This chain joins TRBV7-3 and TRBJ2-1; D is unresolved. CDR3 length equals 13 residues. With 0 bases removed from V and 10 bases from J, the gap between germline ends came to 10 bases. Germline CDR1 is SGHTA and CDR2 is FQGTGA. The CDR3 here is CASSLTWAEEQFF. In nucleotides, the CDR3 is TGTGCCAGCAGCTTAACGTGGGCAGAAGAGCAGTTCTTC.

CDR3 DNA sequence: TGCAGTGGGACTAGTAGTTTAGATACGCAGTATTTT. Amino acids: CSGTSSLDTQYF. The V gene is TRBV29-1, the J gene TRBJ2-3; 8 bases map to TRBD2. The CDR3 length is 12 residues. Germline CDR1 is SQVTM and CDR2 is ANQGSEA.

The chain combines TRBV3-1 (or the pseudogene TRBV3-2) with TRBJ1-2; 7 nucleotides line up with TRBD1. Germline CDR1 is LGHDT and CDR2 is YNNKEL (reference sequence). This CDR3 spans 14 amino acids. Unmatched junction bases numbered 6, after V lost 0 bases and J lost 8 bases. The CDR3 loop reads CASSQDPRQGGYTF. CDR3 bases: TGTGCCAGCAGCCAAGATCCCCGACAGGGAGGCTACACCTTC.

This clone was observed a few times. This rearrangement joins TRBV25-1 to TRBJ2-3; 7 positions match TRBD1. J was trimmed by 4 bases and V by 2 bases; bases with no gene match: 3. Germline assignment: CDR1 MGHDK and CDR2 SYGVNS. The CDR3 sequence is 14 residues long. The CDR3 sequence: CASSERGGADTQYF. Here the CDR3 DNA reads TGTGCCAGCAGTGAAAGAGGGGGCGCAGATACGCAGTATTTT.

The rearrangement uses TRBV7-2 and TRBJ1-1, with 7 bases matching TRBD1. The CDR3 sequence is 15 residues long. The germline CDR1 and CDR2 sequences are SGHTA and FQGNSA. The ends lost 5 bases at V and 5 bases at J; junction bases unmatched: 11. The CDR3 region is CASSLQGGAFTEAFF. For the CDR3, the DNA is TGTGCCAGCAGCCTTCAAGGGGGCGCTTTTACTGAAGCTTTCTTT. The full variable domain, completed using reference TRBV7-2 and TRBJ1-1, is GAGVSQSPSNKVTEKGKDVELRCDPISGHTALYWYRQSLGQGLEFLIYFQGNSAPDKSGLPSDRFSAERTGGSVSTLTIQRTQQEDSAVYLCASSLQGGAFTEAFFGQGTRLTVV.

The J gene is TRBJ2-7, the V gene TRBV6-2 or TRBV6-3; 9 bases fit TRBD1. The V and J ends lost 4 bases and 2 bases, in that order; junction bases with no gene match: 6. This CDR3 is built from 15 residues. CDR1 and CDR2 (germline): MNHEY, SVGEGT. This CDR3 reads CASSFGQGIPYEQYF. DNA of the CDR3: TGTGCCAGCAGTTTCGGACAGGGGATCCCCTACGAGCAGTACTTC.

This clone turned up a few times. This chain joins TRBV27 and TRBJ2-1; 9 bases fit TRBD2. V lost 1 base, J lost 0 bases, and 13 bases stayed unmatched. This CDR3 comprises 20 residues. Germline loops: CDR1 MNHEY, CDR2 SMNVEV (reference sequence). The CDR3 DNA sequence: TGTGCCAGCAGTTTATTTTCCCGAAGCGGGGGGCAGAGCTCCTACAATGAGCAGTTCTTC. This gives the protein CASSLFSRSGGQSSYNEQFF.

This chain uses TRBV27 with TRBJ1-2, with D uncertain. CDR1 is MNHEY, CDR2 SMNVEV, per germline (reference sequence). V dropped 0 bases and J dropped 0 bases, with 11 bases sitting between them. This CDR3 spans 16 amino acids. The CDR3 is CASSLSWQLANYGYTF. The CDR3 DNA is TGTGCCAGCAGTTTATCTTGGCAGCTAGCTAACTATGGCTACACCTTC.

The V and J genes are TRBV11-1 and TRBJ1-4; 10 bases map to TRBD1. V was pared by 5 bases and J by 8 bases, with 5 bases of the junction left unmatched. Germline loops: CDR1 SGHAT, CDR2 FQDESV (reference sequence). This CDR3 region has 14 residues. The chain's CDR3 is CASSRDRGGEKLFF. The CDR3 DNA is TGTGCCAGCAGCAGGGACAGGGGTGGAGAAAAACTGTTTTTT.

The chain recombines TRBV28 with TRBJ1-1; D call uncertain. In germline, CDR1 is MDHEN, CDR2 SYDVKM. V was clipped by 2 bases and J by 5 bases, with 15 bases between them. This CDR3 is 15 amino acids long. The CDR3 here is CASSLGSWGETEAFF. The CDR3 nucleotides are TGTGCCAGCAGTTTAGGGAGTTGGGGAGAAACTGAAGCTTTCTTT.

The J gene is TRBJ1-5, the V gene TRBV28, with TRBD1 identical over 7 bases. V was pared by 8 bases and J by 4 bases, with 14 bases of the junction left unmatched. This CDR3 region has 16 residues. Looked up from germline, CDR1 is MDHEN and CDR2 is SYDVKM. In nucleotides, the CDR3 is TGTGCCAGCGGACAAGTTACGGGACAGTTTAATCAGCCCCAGCATTTT. Residues: CASGQVTGQFNQPQHF.

The chain is built from TRBV7-2 and TRBJ2-6, with 11 bases matching TRBD2. Germline CDR1 and CDR2: SGHTA and FQGNSA. The CDR3 is 20 amino acids. Trimming cost V 0 bases and J 0 bases; bases outside gene matches: 7. The CDR3: CASSLALAGATSSGANVLTF. In DNA form, the CDR3 reads TGTGCCAGCAGCTTAGCACTAGCGGGGGCCACTAGCTCTGGGGCCAACGTCCTGACTTTC.

CDR3 loop: CAAGQVAGIYEQYF. The CDR3 DNA sequence: TGCGCCGCCGGGCAGGTGGCGGGGATCTACGAGCAGTACTTC. This rearrangement joins TRBV4-1 to TRBJ2-7; D is perhaps TRBD2 (6 bases). Looked up from germline, CDR1 is MGHRA and CDR2 is YSYEKL. V was trimmed by 11 bases and J by 3 bases, leaving 20 bases between them. The CDR3 totals 14 residues.

The chain uses TRBV7-3 and TRBJ2-7; no clear D. Looked up from germline, CDR1 is SGHTA and CDR2 is FQGTGA. V lost 4 bases, J lost 2 bases, and 12 bases lay in between. This CDR3 has 14 residues. CDR3 residues: CASSSGSFPYEQYF. CDR3 bases: TGTGCCAGCAGCTCCGGTTCATTCCCCTACGAGCAGTACTTC.

This rearrangement joins TRBV6-2 or TRBV6-3 to TRBJ1-4; D remains ambiguous. Germline values: CDR1 MNHEY, CDR2 SVGEGT. V lost 6 bases to trimming and J lost 0 bases, with 8 bases between them. This CDR3 is built from 14 residues. In DNA form, the CDR3 reads TGTGCCAGCAGCGAGCGTCCAACTAATGAAAAACTGTTTTTT. Encoded protein: CASSERPTNEKLFF.

This sequence joins TRBV19 and TRBJ2-2; 8 nucleotides line up with TRBD1. CDR1 and CDR2 (germline): LNHDA, SQIVND (reference sequence). The junction had 4 bases not matched to a gene; V was cut back by 6 bases and J by 1 base. The CDR3 length is 15 residues. The chain's CDR3 is CASRKGTGNTGELFF. CDR3 nucleotides: TGTGCCAGTAGGAAGGGGACAGGGAACACCGGGGAGCTGTTTTTT.